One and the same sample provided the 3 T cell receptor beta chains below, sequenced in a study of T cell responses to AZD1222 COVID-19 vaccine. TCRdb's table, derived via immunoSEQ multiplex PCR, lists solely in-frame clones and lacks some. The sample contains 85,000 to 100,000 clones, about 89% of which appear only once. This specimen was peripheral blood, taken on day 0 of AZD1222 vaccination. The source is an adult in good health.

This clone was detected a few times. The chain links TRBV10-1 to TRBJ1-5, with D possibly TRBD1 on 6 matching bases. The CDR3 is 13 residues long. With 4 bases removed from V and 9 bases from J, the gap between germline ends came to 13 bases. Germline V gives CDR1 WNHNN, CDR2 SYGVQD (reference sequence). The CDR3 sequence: CASSADRRGPQHF. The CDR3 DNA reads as TGCGCCAGCAGTGCGGACAGACGTGGGCCCCAGCATTTT.

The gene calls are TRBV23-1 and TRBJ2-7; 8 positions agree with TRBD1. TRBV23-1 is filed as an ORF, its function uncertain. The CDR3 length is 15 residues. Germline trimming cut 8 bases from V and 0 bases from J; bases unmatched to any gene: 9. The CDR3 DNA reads TGCGCCAGCCACAGGGGGTCCCGTAGCTCCTACGAGCAGTACTTC. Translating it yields CASHRGSRSSYEQYF.

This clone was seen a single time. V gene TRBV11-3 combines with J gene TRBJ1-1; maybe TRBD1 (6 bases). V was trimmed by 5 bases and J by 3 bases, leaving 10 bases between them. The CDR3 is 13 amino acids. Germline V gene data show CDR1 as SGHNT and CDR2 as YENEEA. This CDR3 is CASSVDSYTEAFF. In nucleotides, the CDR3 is TGTGCCAGCAGCGTGGACAGCTACACTGAAGCTTTCTTT.